This T cell receptor beta chain was captured by sequencing in a study of cytomegalovirus exposure and HLA in healthy donors. General study results and limits: Among TCR beta chains, those listed as cytomegalovirus-associated numbered under 200.

PCR employed 60 Vbeta and 13 Jbeta primers. Sequencing was performed with immunoSEQ multiplex PCR; in TCRdb, only in-frame clones are kept and a portion is missing. The table has approximately 150,000 clones, around 64% seen once. Of note for this clone: What it binds is not known.

Trimming took off 1 base at V and 7 bases at J, with 13 bases between the two ends. The germline CDR1 and CDR2 sequences are LGHNA and YSLEER. This CDR3 is built from 14 residues. The chain recombines TRBV4-3 with TRBJ1-1; TRBD1 might be the D (5 bases). This receptor was obtained from a woman in her twenties or thirties in good health and CMV-seronegative. Input material: PBMCs. The CDR3 spells CASSQAPGSGEAFF. CDR3 bases: TGCGCCAGCAGCCAAGCCCCAGGGTCGGGTGAAGCTTTCTTT.